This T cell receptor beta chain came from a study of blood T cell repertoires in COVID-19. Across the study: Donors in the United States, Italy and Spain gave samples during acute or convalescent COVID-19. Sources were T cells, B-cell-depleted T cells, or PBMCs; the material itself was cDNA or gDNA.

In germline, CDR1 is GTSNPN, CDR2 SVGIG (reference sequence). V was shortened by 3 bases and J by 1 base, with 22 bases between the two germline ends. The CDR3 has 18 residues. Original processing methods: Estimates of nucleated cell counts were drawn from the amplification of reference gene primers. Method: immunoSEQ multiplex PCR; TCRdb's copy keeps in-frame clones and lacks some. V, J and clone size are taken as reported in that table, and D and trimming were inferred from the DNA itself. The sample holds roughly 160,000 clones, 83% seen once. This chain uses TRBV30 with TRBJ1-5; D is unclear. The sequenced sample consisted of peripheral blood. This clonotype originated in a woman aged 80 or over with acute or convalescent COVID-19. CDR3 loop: CAWSPPNHFLRSNQPQHF. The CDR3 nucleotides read TGTGCCTGGAGCCCCCCCAATCATTTCCTCAGGAGCAATCAGCCCCAGCATTTT.